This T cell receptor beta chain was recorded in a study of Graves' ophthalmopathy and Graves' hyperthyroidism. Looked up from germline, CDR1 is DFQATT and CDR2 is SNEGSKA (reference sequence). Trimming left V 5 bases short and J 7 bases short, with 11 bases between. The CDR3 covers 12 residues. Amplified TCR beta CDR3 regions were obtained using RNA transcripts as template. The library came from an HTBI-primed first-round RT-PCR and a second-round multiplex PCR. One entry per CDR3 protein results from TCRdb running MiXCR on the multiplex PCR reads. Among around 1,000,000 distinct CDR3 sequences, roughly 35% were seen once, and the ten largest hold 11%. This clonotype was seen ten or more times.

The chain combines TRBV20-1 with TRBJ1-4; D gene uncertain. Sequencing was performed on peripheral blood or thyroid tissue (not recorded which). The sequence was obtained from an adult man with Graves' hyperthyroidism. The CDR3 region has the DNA TGCAGTGCTCGGGGTGAGGTTGAAAAACTGTTTTTT. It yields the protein CSARGEVEKLFF.